This T cell receptor (beta chain) was recorded in a study of beta chain features in type 1 diabetes. Germline CDR1 and CDR2: SGHRS and YFSETQ. Deletions cut 5 bases from V and 2 bases from J, with 16 bases between. The CDR3 has 15 residues. The whole isolated RNA underwent reverse transcription, so sequencing captured expressed TCRB transcripts. The method was immunoSEQ multiplex PCR; TCRdb's version includes in-frame clones alone and lacks a portion of them. The sample carries tens of thousands of clones, about 32% recorded once. In regard to this clone: Its specificity is unknown.

Findings of the study overall: Although PCR might favor shorter templates, it would do so equally in patients and controls. Any HLA effect on TCRB rearrangement was left unresolved by small sub-analyses. In all four CD4+ subsets, TCRB CDR3 length was significantly, moderately reduced in type 1 diabetes. Researchers reported that naive, central memory and Treg TCRB repertoires appeared more similar in patients than in healthy donors.

Material: stem cell memory CD4+ T cells from blood. The chain has TRBV5-1 and TRBJ2-5; TRBD2 might be the D (5 bases). The receptor comes from a woman aged 18-29 years in good health. CDR3 sequence (DNA): TGCGCCAGCAGGAGCGGTACTTCCACTCAAGAGACCCAGTACTTC. The encoded protein is CASRSGTSTQETQYF.